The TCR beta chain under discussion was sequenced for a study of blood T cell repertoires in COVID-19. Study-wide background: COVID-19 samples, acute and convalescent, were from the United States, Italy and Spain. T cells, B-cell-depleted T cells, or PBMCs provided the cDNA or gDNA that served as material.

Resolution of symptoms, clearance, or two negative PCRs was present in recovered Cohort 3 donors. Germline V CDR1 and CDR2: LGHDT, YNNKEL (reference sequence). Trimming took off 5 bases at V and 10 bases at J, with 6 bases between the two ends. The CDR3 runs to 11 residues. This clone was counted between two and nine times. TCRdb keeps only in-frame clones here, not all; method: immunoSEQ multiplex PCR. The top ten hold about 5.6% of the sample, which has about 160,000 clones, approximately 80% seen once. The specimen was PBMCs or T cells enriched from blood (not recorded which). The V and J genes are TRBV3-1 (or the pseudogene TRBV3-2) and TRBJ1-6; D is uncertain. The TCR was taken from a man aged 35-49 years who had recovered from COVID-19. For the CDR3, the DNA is TGTGCCAGCAGCTCCGGGTCACCCCTCCACTTT. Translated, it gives CASSSGSPLHF.